This T cell receptor beta chain was retrieved from a study of blood T cell repertoires in COVID-19. Looking at the study overall: Samples taken during acute and convalescent COVID-19 were collected in the United States, Italy and Spain. In each case, the material was cDNA or gDNA derived from T cells, B-cell-depleted T cells, or PBMCs.

This clone showed up just once. The V segment lost 6 bases and the J segment 8 bases; nucleotides outside the gene matches: 7. There are 13 residues in the CDR3. Germline CDR1 is LNHDA and CDR2 is SQIVND (reference sequence). How the authors handled the data: For nucleated cells, counts were estimated from reference gene primer amplification. The method was immunoSEQ multiplex PCR; TCRdb's version includes in-frame clones alone and lacks a portion of them. The DNA was the basis for D and trimming; V, J and clone size are from that table. The sample consists of 95,000 to 110,000 clones, approximately 87% of them appearing once.

The source material was peripheral blood. The origin of this receptor is a human donor in a cohort sampled during active or convalescent COVID-19. This chain links TRBV19 with TRBJ1-2; TRBD1 matches at 9 bases. The CDR3, as DNA: TGTGCCAGTAGCCGGGACAGGGAAGGGGGCTACACCTTC. It yields the protein CASSRDREGGYTF.